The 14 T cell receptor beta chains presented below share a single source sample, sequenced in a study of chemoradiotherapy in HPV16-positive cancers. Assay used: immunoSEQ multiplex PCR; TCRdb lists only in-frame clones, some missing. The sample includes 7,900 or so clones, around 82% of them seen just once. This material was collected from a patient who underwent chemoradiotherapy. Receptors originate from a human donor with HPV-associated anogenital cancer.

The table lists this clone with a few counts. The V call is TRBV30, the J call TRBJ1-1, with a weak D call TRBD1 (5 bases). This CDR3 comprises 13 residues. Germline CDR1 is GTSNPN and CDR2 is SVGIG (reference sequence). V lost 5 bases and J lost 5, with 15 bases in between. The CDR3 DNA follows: TGTGCCTGGGCCCCTGGGGGAATAACTGAAGCTTTCTTT. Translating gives CAWAPGGITEAFF.

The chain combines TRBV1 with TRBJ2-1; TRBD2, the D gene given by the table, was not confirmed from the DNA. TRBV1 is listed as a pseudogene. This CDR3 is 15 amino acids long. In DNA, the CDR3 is TGCACCAGCAGCCAAGATTTAGCGGGGGGTCATGAGCAGTTCTTC. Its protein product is CTSSQDLAGGHEQFF.

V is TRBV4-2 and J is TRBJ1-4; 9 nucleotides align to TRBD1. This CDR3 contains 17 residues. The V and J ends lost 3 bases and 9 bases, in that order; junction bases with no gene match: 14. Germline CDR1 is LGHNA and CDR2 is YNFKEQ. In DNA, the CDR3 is TGTGCCAGCAGCCACACAGCCACCGGGACAGGGAAACAAAAACTGTTTTTT. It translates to CASSHTATGTGKQKLFF.

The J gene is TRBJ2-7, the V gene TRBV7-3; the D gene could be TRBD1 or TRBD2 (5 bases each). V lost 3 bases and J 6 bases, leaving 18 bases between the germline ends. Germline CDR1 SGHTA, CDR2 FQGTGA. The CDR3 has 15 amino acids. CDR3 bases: TGTGCCAGCAGCTTTACCGGGACGCTGACCCCCGAGCAGTACTTC. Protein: CASSFTGTLTPEQYF.

The CDR3 DNA reads TGTGCCAGTAGTAAAACAGGGGGCGGCGAATACGAGCAGTACTTC. Translated: CASSKTGGGEYEQYF. The chain carries TRBV19 and TRBJ2-7; 9 bases are shared with TRBD1. Trimming removed 4 bases from V and 4 bases from J; junction bases left unmatched: 8. Germline-derived CDR1 and CDR2 are LNHDA and SQIVND (reference sequence). The CDR3 length is 15 residues.

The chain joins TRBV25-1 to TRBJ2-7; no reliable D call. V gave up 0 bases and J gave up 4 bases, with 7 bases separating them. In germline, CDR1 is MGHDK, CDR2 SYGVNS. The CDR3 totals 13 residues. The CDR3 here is CASSEYMGYEQYF. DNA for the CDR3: TGTGCCAGCAGTGAATATATGGGATACGAGCAGTACTTC.

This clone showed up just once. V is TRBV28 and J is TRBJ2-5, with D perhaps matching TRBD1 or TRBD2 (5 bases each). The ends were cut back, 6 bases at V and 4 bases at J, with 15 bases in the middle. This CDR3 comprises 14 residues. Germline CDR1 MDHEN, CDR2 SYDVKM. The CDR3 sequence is CASSGAGHGETQYF. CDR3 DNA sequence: TGTGCCAGCAGCGGGGCAGGGCACGGAGAGACCCAGTACTTC.

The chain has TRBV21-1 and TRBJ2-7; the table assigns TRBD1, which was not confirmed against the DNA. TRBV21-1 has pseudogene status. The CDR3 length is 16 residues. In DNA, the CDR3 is TGTGCCAGCAGCTCACAACTTCGACAGGTCCGTTACGAGCAGTACTTC. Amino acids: CASSSQLRQVRYEQYF.

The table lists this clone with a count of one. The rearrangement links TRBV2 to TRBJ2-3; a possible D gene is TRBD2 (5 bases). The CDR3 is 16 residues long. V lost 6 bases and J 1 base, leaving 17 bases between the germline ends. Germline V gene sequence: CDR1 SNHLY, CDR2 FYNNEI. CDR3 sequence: CASRRDTSYRTDTQYF. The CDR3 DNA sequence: TGTGCCAGCAGACGGGATACTTCCTACCGCACAGATACGCAGTATTTT.

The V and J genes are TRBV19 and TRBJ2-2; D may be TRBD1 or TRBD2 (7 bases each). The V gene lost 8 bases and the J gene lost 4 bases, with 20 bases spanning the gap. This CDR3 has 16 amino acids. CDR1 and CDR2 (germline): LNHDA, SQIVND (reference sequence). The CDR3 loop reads CASSTGPGGITGELFF. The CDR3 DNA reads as TGTGCCAGTTCGACAGGGCCGGGGGGCATCACCGGGGAGCTGTTTTTT. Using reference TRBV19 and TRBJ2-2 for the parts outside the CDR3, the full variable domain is DGGITQSPKYLFRKEGQNVTLSCEQNLNHDAMYWYRQDPGQGLRLIYYSQIVNDFQKGDIAEGYSVSREKKESFPLTVTSAQKNPTAFYLCASSTGPGGITGELFFGEGSRLTVL.

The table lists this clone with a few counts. Written as DNA, the CDR3 is TGTGCCAGCAGCGTAGAAACGGACACTGAAGCTTTCTTT. This sequence encodes CASSVETDTEAFF. The V and J genes are TRBV7-6 and TRBJ1-1, with D uncertain. V lost 5 bases and J 3 bases, leaving 10 bases between the germline ends. The length of the CDR3 is 13 residues. The germline CDR1 and CDR2 sequences are SGHVS and FNYEAQ.

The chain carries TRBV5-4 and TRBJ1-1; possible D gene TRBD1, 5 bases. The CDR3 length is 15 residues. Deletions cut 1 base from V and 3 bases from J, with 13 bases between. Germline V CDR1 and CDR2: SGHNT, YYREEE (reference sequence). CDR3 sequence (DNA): TGTGCCAGCAGCTTGCGGAGGGGTAGGGACACTGAAGCTTTCTTT. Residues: CASSLRRGRDTEAFF.

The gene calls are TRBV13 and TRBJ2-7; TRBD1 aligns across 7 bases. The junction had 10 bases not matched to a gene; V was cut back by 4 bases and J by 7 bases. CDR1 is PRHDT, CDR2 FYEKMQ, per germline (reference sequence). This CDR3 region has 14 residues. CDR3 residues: CASSYPGQSLEQYF. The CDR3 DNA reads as TGTGCCAGCAGCTATCCGGGACAGTCCTTAGAGCAGTACTTC.

The CDR3 coding sequence is TGTGCCAGCAGGACAGGGATCCCTGCAACTAATGAAAAACTGTTTTTT. Translating gives CASRTGIPATNEKLFF. The V and J genes are TRBV2 and TRBJ1-4, with 7 bases identical to TRBD1. Per the germline V gene, CDR1 is SNHLY and CDR2 is FYNNEI. Germline trimming cut 6 bases from V and 0 bases from J; bases unmatched to any gene: 7. The CDR3 is 16 amino acids.